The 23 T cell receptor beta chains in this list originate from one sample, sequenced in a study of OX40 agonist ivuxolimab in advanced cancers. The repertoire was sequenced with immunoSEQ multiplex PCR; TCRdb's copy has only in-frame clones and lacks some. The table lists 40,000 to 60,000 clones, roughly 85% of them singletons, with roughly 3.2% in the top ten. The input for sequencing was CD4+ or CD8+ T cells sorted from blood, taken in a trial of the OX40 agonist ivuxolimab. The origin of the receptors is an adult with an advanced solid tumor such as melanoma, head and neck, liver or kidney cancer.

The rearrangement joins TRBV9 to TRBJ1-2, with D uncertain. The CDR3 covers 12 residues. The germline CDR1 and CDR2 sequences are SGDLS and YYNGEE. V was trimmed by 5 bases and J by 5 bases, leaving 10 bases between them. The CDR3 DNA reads TGTGCCAGCAGTGCCGAGGAATATGGCTACACCTTC. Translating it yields CASSAEEYGYTF.

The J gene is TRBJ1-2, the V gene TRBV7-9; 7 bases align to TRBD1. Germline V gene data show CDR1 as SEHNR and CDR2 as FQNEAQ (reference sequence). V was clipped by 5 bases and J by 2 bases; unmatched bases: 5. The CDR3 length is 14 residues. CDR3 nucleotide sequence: TGTGCCAGCAGCCCATCGACAGGGAACTATGGCTACACCTTC. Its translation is CASSPSTGNYGYTF.

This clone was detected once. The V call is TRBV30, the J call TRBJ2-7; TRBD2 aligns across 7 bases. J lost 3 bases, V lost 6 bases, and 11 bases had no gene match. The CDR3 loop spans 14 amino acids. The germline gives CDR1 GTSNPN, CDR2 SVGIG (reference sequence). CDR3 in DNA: TGTGCCTGTGTTGGGAGGGCCAATAACTACGAGCAGTACTTC. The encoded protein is CACVGRANNYEQYF.

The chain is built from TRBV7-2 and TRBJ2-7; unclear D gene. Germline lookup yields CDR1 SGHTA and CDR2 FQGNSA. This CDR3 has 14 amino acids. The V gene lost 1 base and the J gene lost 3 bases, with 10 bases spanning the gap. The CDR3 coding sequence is TGTGCCAGCAGCTTAGACGCTAGGGTCTACGAGCAGTACTTC. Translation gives CASSLDARVYEQYF.

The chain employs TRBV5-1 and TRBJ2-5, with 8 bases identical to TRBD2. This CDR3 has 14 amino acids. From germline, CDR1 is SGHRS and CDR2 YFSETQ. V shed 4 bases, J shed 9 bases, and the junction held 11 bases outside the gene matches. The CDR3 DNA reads TGCGCCAGCAGCGAAGTCGCGGGGCGGGGGGCCCAGTACTTC. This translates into CASSEVAGRGAQYF.

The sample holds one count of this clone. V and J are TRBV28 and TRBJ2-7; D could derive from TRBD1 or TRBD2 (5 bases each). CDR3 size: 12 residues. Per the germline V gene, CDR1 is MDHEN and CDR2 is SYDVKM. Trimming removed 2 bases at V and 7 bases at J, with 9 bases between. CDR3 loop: CASSLEGWEQYF. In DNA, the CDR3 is TGTGCCAGCAGTTTAGAGGGGTGGGAGCAGTACTTC.

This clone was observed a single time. In DNA form, the CDR3 reads TGTGCCAGCAGCTTAACCTGGGACTATGGCTACACCTTC. It specifies CASSLTWDYGYTF. This rearrangement joins TRBV5-4 to TRBJ1-2; D unresolved. The CDR3 contains 13 residues. Germline V CDR1 and CDR2: SGHNT, YYREEE (reference sequence). V lost 2 bases to trimming and J lost 3 bases, with 8 bases between them.

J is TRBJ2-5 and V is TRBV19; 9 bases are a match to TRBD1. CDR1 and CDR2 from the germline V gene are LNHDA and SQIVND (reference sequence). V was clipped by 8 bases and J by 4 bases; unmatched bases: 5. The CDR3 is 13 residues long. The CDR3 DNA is TGTGCCAGTGGACAGGGGAACCGAGAGACCCAGTACTTC. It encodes CASGQGNRETQYF.

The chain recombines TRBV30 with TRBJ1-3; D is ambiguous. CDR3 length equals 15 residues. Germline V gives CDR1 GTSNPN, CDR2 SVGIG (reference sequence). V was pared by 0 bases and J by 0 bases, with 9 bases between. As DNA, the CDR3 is TGTGCCTGGAGTGTACGTCCGAGCTCTGGAAACACCATATATTTT. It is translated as CAWSVRPSSGNTIYF. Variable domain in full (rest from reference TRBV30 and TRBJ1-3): SQTIHQWPATLVQPVGSPLSLECTVEGTSNPNLYWYRQAAGRGLQLLFYSVGIGQISSEVPQNLSASRPQDRQFILSSKKLLLSDSGFYLCAWSVRPSSGNTIYFGEGSWLTVV.

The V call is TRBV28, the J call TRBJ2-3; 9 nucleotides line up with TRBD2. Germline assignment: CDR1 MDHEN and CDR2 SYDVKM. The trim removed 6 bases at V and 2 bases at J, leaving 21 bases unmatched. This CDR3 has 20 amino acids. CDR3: CASRPRRPGTSTHPTDTQYF. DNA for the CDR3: TGTGCCAGCAGGCCCAGACGACCCGGGACTAGCACCCACCCCACAGATACGCAGTATTTT.

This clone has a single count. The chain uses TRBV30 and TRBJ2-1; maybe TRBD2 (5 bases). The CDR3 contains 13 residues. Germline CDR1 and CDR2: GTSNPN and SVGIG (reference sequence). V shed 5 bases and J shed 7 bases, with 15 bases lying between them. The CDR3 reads CAWGRGSLNEQFF. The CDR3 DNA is TGTGCCTGGGGAAGAGGGTCTTTAAATGAGCAGTTCTTC.

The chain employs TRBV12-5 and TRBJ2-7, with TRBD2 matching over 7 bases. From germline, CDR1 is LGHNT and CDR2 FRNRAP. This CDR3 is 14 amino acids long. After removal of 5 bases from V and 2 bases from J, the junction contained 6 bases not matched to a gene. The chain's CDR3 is CASGPASGTYEQYF. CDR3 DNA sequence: TGTGCTAGTGGTCCCGCTAGCGGAACCTACGAGCAGTACTTC. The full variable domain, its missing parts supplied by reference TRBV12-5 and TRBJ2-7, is DARVTQTPRHKVTEMGQEVTMRCQPILGHNTVFWYRQTMMQGLELLAYFRNRAPLDDSGMPKDRFSAEMPDATLATLKIQPSEPRDSAVYFCASGPASGTYEQYFGPGTRLTVT.

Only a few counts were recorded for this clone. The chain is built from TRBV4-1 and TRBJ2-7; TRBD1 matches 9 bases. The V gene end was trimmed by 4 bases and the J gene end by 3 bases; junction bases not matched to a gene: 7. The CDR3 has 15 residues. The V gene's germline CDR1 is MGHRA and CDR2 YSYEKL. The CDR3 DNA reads TGCGCCAGCAGCCCCGGACAGGGGCAAGGCTACGAGCAGTACTTC. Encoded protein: CASSPGQGQGYEQYF.

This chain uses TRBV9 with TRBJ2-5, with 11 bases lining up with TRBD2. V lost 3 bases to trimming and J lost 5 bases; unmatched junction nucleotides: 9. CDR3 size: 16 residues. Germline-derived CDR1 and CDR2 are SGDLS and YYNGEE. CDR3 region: CASSGLAGGPGETQYF. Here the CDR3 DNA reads TGTGCCAGCAGCGGTTTAGCGGGGGGGCCGGGGGAGACCCAGTACTTC.

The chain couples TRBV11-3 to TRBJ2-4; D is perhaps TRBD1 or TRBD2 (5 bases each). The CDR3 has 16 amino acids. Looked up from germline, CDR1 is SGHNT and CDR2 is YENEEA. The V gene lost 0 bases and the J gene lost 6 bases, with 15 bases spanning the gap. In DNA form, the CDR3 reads TGTGCCAGCAGCTTAGAGCACGGACTTGGGGGAAACATTCAGTACTTC. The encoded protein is CASSLEHGLGGNIQYF.

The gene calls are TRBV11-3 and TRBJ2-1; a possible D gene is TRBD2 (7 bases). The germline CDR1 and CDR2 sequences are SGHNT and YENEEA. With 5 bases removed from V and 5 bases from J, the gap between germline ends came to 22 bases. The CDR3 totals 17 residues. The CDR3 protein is CASSRGGSGAGDNEQFF. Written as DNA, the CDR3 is TGTGCCAGCAGCCGAGGGGGGAGCGGGGCGGGCGACAATGAGCAGTTCTTC. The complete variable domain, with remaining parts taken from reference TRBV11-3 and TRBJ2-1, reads EAGVVQSPRYKIIEKKQPVAFWCNPISGHNTLYWYLQNLGQGPELLIRYENEEAVDDSQLPKDRFSAERLKGVDSTLKIQPAELGDSAVYLCASSRGGSGAGDNEQFFGPGTRLTVL.

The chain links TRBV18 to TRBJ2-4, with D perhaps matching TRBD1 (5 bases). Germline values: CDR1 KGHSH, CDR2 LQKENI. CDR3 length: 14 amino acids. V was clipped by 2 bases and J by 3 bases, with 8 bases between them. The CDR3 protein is CASSPAGNKNIQYF. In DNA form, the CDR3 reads TGTGCCAGCTCACCAGCAGGGAACAAAAACATTCAGTACTTC. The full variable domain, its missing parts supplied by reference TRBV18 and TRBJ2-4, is NAGVMQNPRHLVRRRGQEARLRCSPMKGHSHVYWYRQLPEEGLKFMVYLQKENIIDESGMPKERFSAEFPKEGPSILRIQQVVRGDSAAYFCASSPAGNKNIQYFGAGTRLSVL.

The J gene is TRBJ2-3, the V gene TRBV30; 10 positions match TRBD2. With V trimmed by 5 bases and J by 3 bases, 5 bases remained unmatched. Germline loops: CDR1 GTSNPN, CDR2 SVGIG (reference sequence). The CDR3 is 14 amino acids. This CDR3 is CAWGSGRVTDTQYF. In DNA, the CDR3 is TGTGCCTGGGGGAGCGGGAGGGTAACAGATACGCAGTATTTT.

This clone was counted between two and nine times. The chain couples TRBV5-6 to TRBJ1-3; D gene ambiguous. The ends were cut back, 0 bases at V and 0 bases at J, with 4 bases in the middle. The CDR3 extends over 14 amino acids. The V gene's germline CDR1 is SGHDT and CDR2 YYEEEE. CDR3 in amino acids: CASSLASSGNTIYF. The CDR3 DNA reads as TGTGCCAGCAGCTTGGCCAGCTCTGGAAACACCATATATTTT.

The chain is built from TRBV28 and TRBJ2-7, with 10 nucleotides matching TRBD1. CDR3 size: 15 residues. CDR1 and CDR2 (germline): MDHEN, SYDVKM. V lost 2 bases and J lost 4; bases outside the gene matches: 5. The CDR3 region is CASSLSDRGQYEQYF. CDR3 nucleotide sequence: TGTGCCAGCAGTTTAAGTGACAGGGGGCAGTACGAGCAGTACTTC.

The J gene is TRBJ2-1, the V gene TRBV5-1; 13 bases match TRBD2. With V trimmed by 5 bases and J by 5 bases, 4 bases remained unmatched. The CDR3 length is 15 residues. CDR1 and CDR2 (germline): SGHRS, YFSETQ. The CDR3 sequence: CASRTSGGSNNEQFF. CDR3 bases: TGCGCCAGCAGGACTAGCGGGGGGTCCAACAATGAGCAGTTCTTC.

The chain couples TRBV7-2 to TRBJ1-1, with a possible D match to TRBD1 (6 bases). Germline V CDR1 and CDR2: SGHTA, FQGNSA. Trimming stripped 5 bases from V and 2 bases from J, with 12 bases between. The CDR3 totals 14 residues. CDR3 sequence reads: CASSPGQINTEAFF. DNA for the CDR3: TGTGCCAGCAGCCCCGGACAGATAAACACTGAAGCTTTCTTT. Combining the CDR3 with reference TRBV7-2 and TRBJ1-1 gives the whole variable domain GAGVSQSPSNKVTEKGKDVELRCDPISGHTALYWYRQSLGQGLEFLIYFQGNSAPDKSGLPSDRFSAERTGGSVSTLTIQRTQQEDSAVYLCASSPGQINTEAFFGQGTRLTVV.

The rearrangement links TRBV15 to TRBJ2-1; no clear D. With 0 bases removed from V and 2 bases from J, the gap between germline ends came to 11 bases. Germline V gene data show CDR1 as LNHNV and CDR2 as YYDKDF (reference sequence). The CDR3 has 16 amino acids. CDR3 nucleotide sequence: TGTGCCACCAGCAGAGACCTAAGAGGACCCTACAATGAGCAGTTCTTC. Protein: CATSRDLRGPYNEQFF. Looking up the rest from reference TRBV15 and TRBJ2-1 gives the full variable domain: DAMVIQNPRYQVTQFGKPVTLSCSQTLNHNVMYWYQQKSSQAPKLLFHYYDKDFNNEADTPDNFQSRRPNTSFCFLDIRSPGLGDTAMYLCATSRDLRGPYNEQFFGPGTRLTVL.